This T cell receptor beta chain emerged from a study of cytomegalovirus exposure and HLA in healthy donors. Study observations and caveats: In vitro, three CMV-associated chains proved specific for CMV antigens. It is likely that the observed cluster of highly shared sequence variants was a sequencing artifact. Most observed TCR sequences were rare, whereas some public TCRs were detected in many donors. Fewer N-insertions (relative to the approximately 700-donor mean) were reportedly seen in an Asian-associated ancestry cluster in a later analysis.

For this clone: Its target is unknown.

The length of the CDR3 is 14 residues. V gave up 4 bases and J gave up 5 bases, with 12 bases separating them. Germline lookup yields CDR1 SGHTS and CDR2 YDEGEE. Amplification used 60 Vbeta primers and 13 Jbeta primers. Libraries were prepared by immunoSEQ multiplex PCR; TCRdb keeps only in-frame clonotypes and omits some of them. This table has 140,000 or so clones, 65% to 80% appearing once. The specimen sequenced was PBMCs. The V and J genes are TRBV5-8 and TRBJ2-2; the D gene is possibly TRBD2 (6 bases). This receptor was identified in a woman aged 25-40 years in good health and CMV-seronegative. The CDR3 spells CASSPWGETGELFF. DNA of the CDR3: TGTGCCAGCAGCCCCTGGGGGGAAACCGGGGAGCTGTTTTTT.